This TCR beta chain originates from a study of control samples from healthy donors and cancer patients. Trimming stripped 0 bases from V and 4 bases from J, with 15 bases between. In germline, CDR1 is MNHEY, CDR2 SVGEGT. This CDR3 has 16 amino acids. Profiled with immunoSEQ multiplex PCR; TCRdb holds only in-frame clones, not every one. The sample has 25,000 to 35,000 clones; roughly 95% are singletons. Sequenced: blood. This receptor was identified in a man between 60 and 70 years old in good health. V usage is TRBV6-2 or TRBV6-3 and J usage is TRBJ1-2, with a possible D match to TRBD1 (6 bases). This chain's CDR3 is CASSYSREAGAYGYTF. The CDR3, as DNA: TGTGCCAGCAGTTACTCCAGGGAGGCAGGGGCCTATGGCTACACCTTC.